The 24 T cell receptor beta chains listed next were all sequenced from one sample in a study of regulatory T cells in long-lasting Graves disease. Arm-PCR of CDR3 regions and iRepertoire HTBI primers were the basis on which TCR beta libraries were built. One entry per CDR3 protein results from TCRdb running MiXCR on the multiplex PCR reads. Of about 460,000 distinct CDR3 sequences in the sample, 14% were seen once. Documented time point: newly diagnosed GD, antithyroid drugs for less than 3 months. PBMC RNA served as the TCR library source. The same sample was also used in a study of T cells in Graves' hyperthyroidism and ophthalmopathy.

This sample comprised peripheral blood mononuclear cells (PBMCs), obtained at new diagnosis, from a patient treated with antithyroid drugs. Every receptor here comes from a woman aged 45-60 years with Graves disease.

This clonotype occurred many times. The chain has TRBV28 and TRBJ1-2, with a weak D call TRBD1 (5 bases). V dropped 5 bases and J dropped 0 bases, with 13 bases sitting between them. The CDR3 sequence is 15 residues long. From germline, CDR1 is MDHEN and CDR2 SYDVKM. CDR3 in amino acids: CASSTLGGTNYGYTF. DNA of the CDR3: TGTGCCAGCAGTACCCTCGGGGGGACTAACTATGGCTACACCTTC.

The V gene is TRBV19, the J gene TRBJ2-3; 10 positions agree with TRBD2. J was trimmed by 2 bases and V by 7 bases; bases with no gene match: 21. Germline lookup yields CDR1 LNHDA and CDR2 SQIVND (reference sequence). This CDR3 region has 20 residues. CDR3 region: CASTNLPGTSAFSSTDTQYF. The CDR3 DNA is TGTGCCAGTACCAACCTACCCGGGACTAGCGCCTTTAGTTCCACAGATACGCAGTATTTT.

The sample holds many counts of this clonotype. The chain combines TRBV29-1 with TRBJ2-7; D gene ambiguous. Germline CDR1 reads SQVTM; CDR2 reads ANQGSEA. This CDR3 spans 11 amino acids. The ends were cut back, 4 bases at V and 3 bases at J, with 7 bases in the middle. The CDR3 loop reads CSVAYGYEQYF. The CDR3 DNA reads as TGCAGCGTTGCGTACGGCTACGAGCAGTACTTC.

This clonotype was observed a handful of times. The CDR3 coding sequence is TGTGCCAGCAGCTCGATTGGAAACACCATATATTTT. This sequence encodes CASSSIGNTIYF. The gene calls are TRBV6-1 and TRBJ1-3; D gene ambiguous. V was pared by 6 bases and J by 3 bases, with 6 bases between. Germline V gene data show CDR1 as MNHNS and CDR2 as SASEGT. The length of the CDR3 is 12 residues.

The CDR3 spells CASGPDGLIAKNIQYF. The CDR3 bases are TGTGCCAGCGGCCCGGACGGACTGATAGCCAAAAACATTCAGTACTTC. V usage is TRBV7-9 and J usage is TRBJ2-4; possibly TRBD2 for D (5 bases). V was cut by 8 bases and J by 0 bases, with 17 bases left in between. CDR3 size: 16 residues. Looked up from germline, CDR1 is SEHNR and CDR2 is FQNEAQ (reference sequence).

J is TRBJ2-7 and V is TRBV7-9; D is unresolved. CDR3 length: 13 residues. V dropped 0 bases and J dropped 3 bases, with 6 bases sitting between them. Germline lookup yields CDR1 SEHNR and CDR2 FQNEAQ (reference sequence). The CDR3 here is CASSLAQRYEQYF. DNA for the CDR3: TGTGCCAGCAGCTTAGCCCAGCGCTACGAGCAGTACTTC.

This clonotype came up many times. J is TRBJ2-7 and V is TRBV12-5; D might be TRBD1 (5 bases). CDR1 and CDR2 (germline): LGHNT, FRNRAP. The CDR3 spans 15 residues. Trimming left V 3 bases short and J 3 bases short, with 15 bases between. Here the CDR3 reads CASGLTPDRHYEQYF. The CDR3 region has the DNA TGTGCTAGTGGTTTAACACCCGACAGACACTACGAGCAGTACTTC.

This clonotype was observed at least ten times. The rearrangement uses TRBV7-2 and TRBJ2-7, with 11 bases identical to TRBD2. The CDR3 sequence is 16 residues long. V dropped 0 bases and J dropped 4; count of bases not matched to a gene: 5. CDR1 is SGHTA, CDR2 FQGNSA, per germline. The CDR3 is CASSLAASGRSYEQYF. DNA for the CDR3: TGTGCCAGCAGCTTAGCGGCTAGCGGGAGGAGTTACGAGCAGTACTTC. The full variable domain, rest sourced from reference TRBV7-2 and TRBJ2-7, is GAGVSQSPSNKVTEKGKDVELRCDPISGHTALYWYRQSLGQGLEFLIYFQGNSAPDKSGLPSDRFSAERTGGSVSTLTIQRTQQEDSAVYLCASSLAASGRSYEQYFGPGTRLTVT.

V is TRBV5-1 and J is TRBJ2-2; no clear D. CDR1 SGHRS and CDR2 YFSETQ come from the germline V gene. V lost 5 bases and J 1 base, leaving 6 bases between the germline ends. This CDR3 region has 13 residues. CDR3 sequence: CASRVGNTGELFF. Written as DNA, the CDR3 is TGCGCCAGCAGGGTAGGGAACACCGGGGAGCTGTTTTTT. The whole variable domain, filled in from reference TRBV5-1 and TRBJ2-2, reads KAGVTQTPRYLIKTRGQQVTLSCSPISGHRSVSWYQQTPGQGLQFLFEYFSETQRNKGNFPGRFSGRQFSNSRSEMNVSTLELGDSALYLCASRVGNTGELFFGEGSRLTVL.

The rearrangement joins TRBV5-1 to TRBJ2-2; TRBD2 agrees at 7 bases. V lost 0 bases, J lost 3 bases, and 5 bases stayed unmatched. Germline V CDR1 and CDR2: SGHRS, YFSETQ. The CDR3 runs 16 residues. The chain's CDR3 is CASSLAWGGDTGELFF. The CDR3 DNA sequence: TGCGCCAGCAGCTTGGCCTGGGGAGGGGACACCGGGGAGCTGTTTTTT.

This clonotype occurred many times. V is TRBV28 and J is TRBJ1-1; TRBD1 might be the D (6 bases). V lost 8 bases and J lost 3, with 10 bases in between. Germline assignment: CDR1 MDHEN and CDR2 SYDVKM. The CDR3 consists of 12 residues. The CDR3 spells CASRAGDTEAFF. CDR3 sequence (DNA): TGTGCCAGCCGGGCAGGGGACACTGAAGCTTTCTTT.

This clonotype was counted ten times or more. The chain carries TRBV11-2 and TRBJ2-1; D remains ambiguous. Germline assignment: CDR1 SGHAT and CDR2 FQNNGV. This CDR3 contains 14 residues. V shed 4 bases and J shed 2 bases, with 9 bases lying between them. The CDR3 DNA reads as TGTGCCAGCAGCTCCCCGGTAGCCTACAATGAGCAGTTCTTC. Its translation is CASSSPVAYNEQFF.

To note about this clonotype: This may stem from a read error, because a much larger clone lies one nucleotide away. The chain is built from TRBV28 and TRBJ2-1; D might be TRBD1 (6 bases). Germline V gene lookup returns CDR1 MDHEN and CDR2 SYDVKM. The germline V and J ends were trimmed by 6 bases and 10 bases, with 19 bases remaining between them. The CDR3 consists of 14 residues. Here the CDR3 DNA reads TGTGCCAGCAGAGCAGGGGTAGTTACCTACGAGCAGTTCTTC. Translated: CASRAGVVTYEQFF.

There are many counts of this clonotype. The chain links TRBV10-2 to TRBJ1-1; unclear D gene. CDR3 size: 14 residues. Germline V gene sequence: CDR1 WSHSY, CDR2 SAAADI. Trimming removed 6 bases at V and 1 base at J, with 12 bases between. CDR3 loop: CASSADESNTEAFF. The CDR3 nucleotides are TGCGCCAGCAGCGCGGACGAGTCGAACACTGAAGCTTTCTTT.

This clonotype has at least ten counts. This chain connects TRBV11-3 to TRBJ2-1; TRBD2 matches at 9 bases. The CDR3 covers 17 residues. The germline V gene encodes CDR1 SGHNT and CDR2 YENEEA. Losses at the gene ends were 5 bases for V and 5 bases for J; bases not matched to a gene: 13. CDR3 in amino acids: CASSNSPGLATDNEQFF. CDR3 nucleotide sequence: TGTGCCAGCAGCAATTCGCCGGGACTAGCAACCGACAATGAGCAGTTCTTC. The whole variable domain, remainder taken from reference TRBV11-3 and TRBJ2-1, is EAGVVQSPRYKIIEKKQPVAFWCNPISGHNTLYWYLQNLGQGPELLIRYENEEAVDDSQLPKDRFSAERLKGVDSTLKIQPAELGDSAVYLCASSNSPGLATDNEQFFGPGTRLTVL.

This clonotype was seen repeatedly, ten times or more. This chain joins TRBV28 and TRBJ2-3; D not resolved. Germline CDR1 MDHEN, CDR2 SYDVKM. This CDR3 contains 12 residues. V shed 9 bases and J shed 4 bases, with 11 bases lying between them. The CDR3 reads CASGEASDTQYF. Here the CDR3 DNA reads TGTGCCAGTGGAGAGGCTTCAGATACGCAGTATTTT.

This clonotype has more than one count but fewer than ten. This chain joins TRBV5-4 and TRBJ2-2; tentatively, D is TRBD1 (6 bases). Germline V gene data show CDR1 as SGHNT and CDR2 as YYREEE (reference sequence). Trimming took 4 bases from V and 5 from J, leaving 15 bases between them. The CDR3 length is 15 residues. CDR3 in amino acids: CASSPGQLYTGELFF. The CDR3 DNA follows: TGTGCCAGCAGCCCAGGACAGTTATATACCGGGGAGCTGTTTTTT.

At least ten counts were recorded for this clonotype. The chain carries TRBV12-3 or TRBV12-4 and TRBJ2-5, with 7 bases lining up with TRBD1. This CDR3 has 14 residues. Trimming at V came to 3 bases and at J to 2 bases, leaving 3 bases not matched to a gene. CDR3 sequence: CASSLQGVQETQYF. The CDR3 DNA follows: TGTGCCAGCAGTTTGCAGGGGGTACAAGAGACCCAGTACTTC.

This clonotype came up a few times. This chain connects TRBV11-1 to TRBJ2-7; D could derive from TRBD1 or TRBD2 (5 bases each). Per germline, CDR1 SGHAT and CDR2 FQDESV (reference sequence). The CDR3 runs to 14 residues. The germline V and J ends were trimmed by 4 bases and 3 bases, with 13 bases remaining between them. In nucleotides, the CDR3 is TGTGCCAGCAGCTCTCACGGGGACGGCTACGAGCAGTACTTC. Translation: CASSSHGDGYEQYF.

CDR3 sequence: CSAPMLLSSYNEQFF. The CDR3 DNA follows: TGCAGCGCCCCTATGTTGCTATCTTCCTACAATGAGCAGTTCTTC. The chain joins TRBV29-1 to TRBJ2-1, with D uncertain. Germline assignment: CDR1 SQVTM and CDR2 ANQGSEA. Trimming took off 7 bases at V and 1 base at J, with 17 bases between the two ends. The CDR3 runs to 15 residues.

The rearrangement uses TRBV7-2 and TRBJ2-1, with 8 positions matching TRBD1. Trimming cost V 4 bases and J 5 bases; bases outside gene matches: 4. CDR1 and CDR2 from the germline V gene are SGHTA and FQGNSA. This CDR3 region has 14 residues. The CDR3 reads CASSSGTGHNEQFF. In DNA form, the CDR3 reads TGTGCCAGCAGCTCCGGGACAGGCCACAATGAGCAGTTCTTC.

This clonotype has ten or more counts. The chain employs TRBV18 and TRBJ2-2; D gene uncertain. CDR1 and CDR2 from the germline V gene are KGHSH and LQKENI. This CDR3 has 16 amino acids. Between the trimmed V and J ends, which lost 2 bases and 0 bases, there was a span of 10 bases. The DNA of the CDR3 is TGTGCCAGCTCACCATTGGACCCCGCGAACACCGGGGAGCTGTTTTTT. Translated, it gives CASSPLDPANTGELFF.

This clonotype was observed many times. The chain uses TRBV5-1 and TRBJ1-1; 9 bases line up with TRBD1. Looked up from germline, CDR1 is SGHRS and CDR2 is YFSETQ. This CDR3 comprises 15 residues. V shed 1 base, J shed 4 bases, and the junction held 5 bases outside the gene matches. CDR3 protein: CASSLTGTGTTEAFF. CDR3 bases: TGCGCCAGCAGCTTGACCGGGACAGGGACCACTGAAGCTTTCTTT.

This clonotype occurred a few times. The V and J genes are TRBV5-1 and TRBJ2-1; D may be TRBD1 (5 bases). The germline CDR1 and CDR2 sequences are SGHRS and YFSETQ. Trimming cost V 5 bases and J 6 bases, with 15 bases left between them. The CDR3 totals 14 residues. As DNA, the CDR3 is TGCGCCAGCAGTGCAGGGTCAGTGCCCAATGAGCAGTTCTTC. Translated, it gives CASSAGSVPNEQFF.